The present T cell receptor beta chain was sequenced within a study of blood T cell repertoires in COVID-19. Study as a whole: PBMCs, B-cell-depleted T cells, or T cells were the source of the cDNA or gDNA that made up the material.

Clones were sequenced by immunoSEQ multiplex PCR, and TCRdb holds only the in-frame ones, with some missing. Here the sample spans over 150,000 clones, 80% to 85% being singletons. Trimming pared 11 bases from V and 0 bases from J, leaving 19 bases between. The CDR3 runs to 15 residues. Germline CDR1 LNHDA, CDR2 SQIVND (reference sequence). The sequence was collected from a man in his forties or fifties who had recovered from COVID-19. V usage is TRBV19 and J usage is TRBJ1-2; D is possibly TRBD1 (5 bases). Input material: PBMCs or T cells enriched from blood (not recorded which). The CDR3 loop reads CASTPQGSSNYGYTF. CDR3 in DNA: TGTGCCTCAACCCCCCAGGGAAGTTCTAACTATGGCTACACCTTC.